This TCR beta chain was recovered during a study of T cells in Graves' hyperthyroidism and ophthalmopathy. Study-level findings and limits: For ophthalmopathy, model prediction preceded onset by a median about 6.2 months.

In its sample, this clonotype was seen many times. Its antigen is unidentified. Amplification of TCR beta CDR3 regions used RNA as the template. HTBI primers were used for first-round RT-PCR of the TCR CDR3. A single record per CDR3 protein comes from TCRdb applying MiXCR to the multiplex PCR reads. The repertoire includes about 380,000 distinct CDR3 sequences, approximately 14% of them detected once, and 15% to 20% sits in the top ten. Germline lookup yields CDR1 SNHLY and CDR2 FYNNEI. The CDR3 consists of 16 residues. After removal of 4 bases from V and 0 bases from J, the junction contained 6 bases not matched to a gene.

This TCR was sampled from a woman between 25 and 40 years old with Graves' ophthalmopathy. The sequenced sample was blood. The chain is built from TRBV2 and TRBJ2-3; TRBD1 matches 8 bases. The CDR3 is CASSGKTGASTDTQYF. The CDR3 coding sequence is TGTGCCAGCAGTGGAAAGACAGGGGCTAGCACAGATACGCAGTATTTT.